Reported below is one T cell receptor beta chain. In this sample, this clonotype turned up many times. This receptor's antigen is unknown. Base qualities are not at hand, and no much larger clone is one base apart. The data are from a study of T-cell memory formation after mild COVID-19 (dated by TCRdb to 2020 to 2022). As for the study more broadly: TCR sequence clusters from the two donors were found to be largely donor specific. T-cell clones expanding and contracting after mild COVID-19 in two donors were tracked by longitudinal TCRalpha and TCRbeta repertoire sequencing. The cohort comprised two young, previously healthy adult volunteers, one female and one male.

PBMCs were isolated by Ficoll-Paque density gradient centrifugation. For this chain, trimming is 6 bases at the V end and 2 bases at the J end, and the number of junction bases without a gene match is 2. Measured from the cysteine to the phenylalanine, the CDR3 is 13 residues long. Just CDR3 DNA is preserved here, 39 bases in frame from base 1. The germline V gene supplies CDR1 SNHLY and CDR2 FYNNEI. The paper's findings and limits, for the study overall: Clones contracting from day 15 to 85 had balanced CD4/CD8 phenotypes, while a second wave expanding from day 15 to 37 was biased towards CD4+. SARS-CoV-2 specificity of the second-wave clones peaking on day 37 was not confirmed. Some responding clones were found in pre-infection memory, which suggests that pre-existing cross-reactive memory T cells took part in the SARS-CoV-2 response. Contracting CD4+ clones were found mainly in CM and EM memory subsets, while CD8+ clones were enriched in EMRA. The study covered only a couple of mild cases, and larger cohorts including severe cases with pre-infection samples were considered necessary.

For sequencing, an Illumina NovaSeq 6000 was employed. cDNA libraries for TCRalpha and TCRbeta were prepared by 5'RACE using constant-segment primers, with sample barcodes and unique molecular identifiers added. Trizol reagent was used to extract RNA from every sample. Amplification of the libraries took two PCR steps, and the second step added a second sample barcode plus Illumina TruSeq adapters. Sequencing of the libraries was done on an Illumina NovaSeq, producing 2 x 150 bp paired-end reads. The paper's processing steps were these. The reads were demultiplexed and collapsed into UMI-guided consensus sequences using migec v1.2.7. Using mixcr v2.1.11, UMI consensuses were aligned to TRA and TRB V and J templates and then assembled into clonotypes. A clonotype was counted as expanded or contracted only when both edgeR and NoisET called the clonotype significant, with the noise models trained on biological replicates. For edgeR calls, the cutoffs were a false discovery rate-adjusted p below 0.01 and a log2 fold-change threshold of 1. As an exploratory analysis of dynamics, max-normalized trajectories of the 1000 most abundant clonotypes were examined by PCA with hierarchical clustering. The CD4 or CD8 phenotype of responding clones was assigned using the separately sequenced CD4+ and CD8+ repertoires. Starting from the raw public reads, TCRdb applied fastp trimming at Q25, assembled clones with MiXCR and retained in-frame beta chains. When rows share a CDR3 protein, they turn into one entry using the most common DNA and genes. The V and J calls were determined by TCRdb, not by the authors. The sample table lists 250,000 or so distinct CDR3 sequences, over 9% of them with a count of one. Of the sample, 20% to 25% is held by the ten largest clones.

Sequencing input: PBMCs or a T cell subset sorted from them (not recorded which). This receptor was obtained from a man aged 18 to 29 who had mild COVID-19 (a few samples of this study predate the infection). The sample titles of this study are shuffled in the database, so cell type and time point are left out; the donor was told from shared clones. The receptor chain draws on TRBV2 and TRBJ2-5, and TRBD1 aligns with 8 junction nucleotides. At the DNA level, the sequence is TGTGCCAGCAGCGGACAGGGTCAAGAGACCCAGTACTTC. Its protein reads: CASSGQGQETQYF.